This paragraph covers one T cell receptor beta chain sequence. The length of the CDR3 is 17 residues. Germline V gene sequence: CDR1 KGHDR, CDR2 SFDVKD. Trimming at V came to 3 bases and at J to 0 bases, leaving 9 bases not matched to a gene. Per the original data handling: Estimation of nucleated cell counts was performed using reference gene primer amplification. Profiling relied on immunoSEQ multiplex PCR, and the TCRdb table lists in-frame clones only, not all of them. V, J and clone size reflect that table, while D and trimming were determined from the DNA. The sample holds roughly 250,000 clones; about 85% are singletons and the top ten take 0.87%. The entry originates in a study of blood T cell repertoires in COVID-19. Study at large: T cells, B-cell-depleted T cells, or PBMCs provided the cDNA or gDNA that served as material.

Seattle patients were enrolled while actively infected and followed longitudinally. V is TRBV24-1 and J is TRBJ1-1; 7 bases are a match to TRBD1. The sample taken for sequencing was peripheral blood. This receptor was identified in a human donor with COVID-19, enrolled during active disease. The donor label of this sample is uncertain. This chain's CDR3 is CATSDPGTDVMNTEAFF. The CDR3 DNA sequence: TGTGCCACCAGTGATCCCGGGACAGACGTTATGAACACTGAAGCTTTCTTT.